This passage covers 16 T cell receptor beta chains from one sample sequenced in a study of T cells expressing NK-cell markers. TCRdb re-called the 5' RACE reads; every CDR3 protein appears as one record, without DNA. The table for this sample gives some 450,000 distinct CDR3 sequences. The source material was blood T cells: a sorted CD56 or NKG2C T cell subset, CD4+ or CD8+ T cells, or bulk PBMC T cells (not recorded which). The receptors come from a woman between 18 and 69 years old in good health.

J is TRBJ2-5 and V is TRBV7-3; there is no DNA to check the TCRdb D call of TRBD2. The CDR3 consists of 16 residues. Germline CDR1 reads SGHTA; CDR2 reads FQGTGA. The CDR3 spells CASSPGGSGRRETQYF.

V and J are TRBV5-6 and TRBJ2-5; TCRdb returns TRBD2, unconfirmable since there is no DNA. The germline V gene encodes CDR1 SGHDT and CDR2 YYEEEE. This CDR3 region has 19 residues. CDR3 region: CASSLGTSGSPLNRETQYF.

V gene TRBV7-2 combines with J gene TRBJ2-1; TCRdb returns TRBD1, unconfirmable since there is no DNA. CDR1 and CDR2 from the germline V gene are SGHTA and FQGNSA. The CDR3 consists of 14 residues. CDR3 amino acids: CASSLEFGRNEQFF.

The V call is TRBV12-3 or TRBV12-4, the J call TRBJ2-1; the D call of TRBD2 rests on TCRdb alone, since no DNA is present to check it. The CDR3 contains 13 residues. CDR3 region: CASRDDYRAEQFF.

V gene TRBV28 combines with J gene TRBJ1-4. CDR3 length: 15 amino acids. Germline-derived CDR1 and CDR2 are MDHEN and SYDVKM. The CDR3 protein is CASSLLQGGGEKLFF. The variable domain in full, with the rest retrieved from reference TRBV28 and TRBJ1-4, is DVKVTQSSRYLVKRTGEKVFLECVQDMDHENMFWYRQDPGLGLRLIYFSYDVKMKEKGDIPEGYSVSREKKERFSLILESASTNQTSMYLCASSLLQGGGEKLFFGSGTQLSVL.

The CDR3 is CASSLFFSVGTVNTEAFF. The chain links TRBV28 to TRBJ1-1; TCRdb calls TRBD1, which cannot be checked without DNA. The CDR3 sequence is 18 residues long. The V gene's germline CDR1 is MDHEN and CDR2 SYDVKM. Together with reference TRBV28 and TRBJ1-1, the CDR3 gives the full variable domain: DVKVTQSSRYLVKRTGEKVFLECVQDMDHENMFWYRQDPGLGLRLIYFSYDVKMKEKGDIPEGYSVSREKKERFSLILESASTNQTSMYLCASSLFFSVGTVNTEAFFGQGTRLTVV.

V gene TRBV14 combines with J gene TRBJ2-5; TCRdb indicates TRBD1, and absent DNA this call remains unverified. The length of the CDR3 is 19 residues. Per the germline V gene, CDR1 is SGHDN and CDR2 is FVKESK. The CDR3 loop is CASSQDLWSSRTGEETQYF. The variable domain in full, completed from reference TRBV14 and TRBJ2-5, reads EAGVTQFPSHSVIEKGQTVTLRCDPISGHDNLYWYRRVMGKEIKFLLHFVKESKQDESGMPNNRFLAERTGGTYSTLKVQPAELEDSGVYFCASSQDLWSSRTGEETQYFGPGTRLLVL.

This sequence joins TRBV29-1 and TRBJ2-1. CDR1 is SQVTM and CDR2 is ANQGSEA in the germline V gene. The CDR3 is 11 residues long. CDR3 residues: CSVEVNNEQFF.

The V call is TRBV6-1, the J call TRBJ2-3; TCRdb calls TRBD2, which cannot be checked without DNA. The V gene's germline CDR1 is MNHNS and CDR2 SASEGT. CDR3 size: 15 residues. CDR3: CASSVRGFPTDTQYF.

V is TRBV7-8 and J is TRBJ2-1; TCRdb gives TRBD2 as the D gene, but with no DNA this cannot be confirmed. The length of the CDR3 is 15 residues. Germline CDR1 is SGHVS and CDR2 is FQNEAQ. This CDR3 reads CASSVLAPSRNEQYF.

The J gene is TRBJ2-2, the V gene TRBV28; the TRBD2 assignment by TCRdb is unverifiable without DNA. This CDR3 is 15 amino acids long. Germline loops: CDR1 MDHEN, CDR2 SYDVKM. The CDR3: CASSWTSRYDGELFF.

The V and J genes are TRBV5-1 and TRBJ1-1. Germline CDR1 reads SGHRS; CDR2 reads YFSETQ. This CDR3 is built from 14 residues. The chain's CDR3 is CASSLSAGSTEAFF.

This sequence joins TRBV20-1 and TRBJ2-1; TCRdb gives TRBD1 as the D gene, but with no DNA this cannot be confirmed. Germline CDR1 reads DFQATT; CDR2 reads SNEGSKA (reference sequence). The CDR3 spans 15 residues. The CDR3 spells CSARARGRLMDEQFF.

CDR3 in amino acids: CASSRDGSNEQFF. This chain uses TRBV9 with TRBJ2-1; TCRdb reports TRBD1, a call that lacks DNA to check it against. The CDR3 covers 13 residues. From germline, CDR1 is SGDLS and CDR2 YYNGEE.

The gene calls are TRBV6-5 and TRBJ2-7; TCRdb's D call, TRBD1, is unchecked because there is no DNA. Germline-derived CDR1 and CDR2 are MNHEY and SVGAGI. This CDR3 contains 17 residues. The CDR3 reads CASSYSGARIVPNEQYF.

The chain links TRBV7-3 to TRBJ2-1; as DNA is missing, the TRBD1 call by TCRdb cannot be tested. The length of the CDR3 is 21 residues. Germline V gene sequence: CDR1 SGHTA, CDR2 FQGTGA. The CDR3 region is CASSLRPLGQGVRQISNEQFF.